This T cell receptor (beta chain) was sequenced in a study of T-cell memory formation after mild COVID-19. General study findings and limits: A balance of CD4 and CD8 characterized clones contracting day 15 to 85, whereas later expanders leaned CD4+. Second-wave clones reaching peak frequency on day 37 lacked confirmed SARS-CoV-2 specificity.

Germline V CDR1 and CDR2: SGHTA, FQGTGA. CDR3 size: 15 residues. The trim removed 4 bases at V and 5 bases at J, leaving 6 bases unmatched. To note about this clonotype: Its antigen is currently unknown.

TCRdb re-analysed the 5' RACE reads in MiXCR, keeping a single row per CDR3 protein. The sample lists under 150,000 distinct CDR3 sequences, about a sixth occurring once. The TCR originated in an adult woman who had mild COVID-19 (a few samples of this study predate the infection). Cell type and time point are not known. The material sequenced was PBMCs or a T cell subset sorted from them (not recorded which). The V call is TRBV7-3, the J call TRBJ2-1; the match to TRBD2 covers 9 bases. In DNA, the CDR3 is TGTGCCAGCAGCTATATCGCGGGAGGGAACAATGAGCAGTTCTTC. Translating gives CASSYIAGGNNEQFF.